These 3 T cell receptor beta chains share one sample of origin, sequenced in a study of cytomegalovirus exposure and HLA in healthy donors. Primers: 60 Vbeta forward and 13 Jbeta reverse. Measured with immunoSEQ multiplex PCR; TCRdb has only the in-frame clones, and not every one. The top ten clones hold 2% to 2.5% of a sample with under 95,000 clones, about 8% of them seen once. The sample was PBMCs. These receptors all stem from a man over 45 in good health and CMV-seronegative.

This clone has only a few counts. The chain employs TRBV6-5 and TRBJ1-6; tentative D call: TRBD1 (5 bases). The ends were cut back, 6 bases at V and 10 bases at J, with 16 bases in the middle. The CDR3 has 14 residues. The germline V gene encodes CDR1 MNHEY and CDR2 SVGAGI. The CDR3 DNA follows: TGTGCCAGCAGATCGGGGGATCTCGTATCACCCCTCCACTTT. Amino acid sequence: CASRSGDLVSPLHF.

The J gene is TRBJ2-1, the V gene TRBV28; 11 bases are shared with TRBD2. Germline V lookup: CDR1 MDHEN, CDR2 SYDVKM. The CDR3 runs to 18 residues. The J segment lost 6 bases and the V segment lost 2 bases, leaving 12 bases of the junction unmatched. The CDR3 bases are TGTGCCAGCAGTTTAAAGGCTAGCGGGAGGTCTTCTCGCAATGAGCAGTTCTTC. Encoded protein: CASSLKASGRSSRNEQFF.

This clone was detected ten times or more. The chain employs TRBV5-1 and TRBJ1-1; 8 nucleotides match TRBD1. The V and J ends lost 1 base and 2 bases, in that order; junction bases with no gene match: 7. The CDR3 runs to 16 residues. In germline, CDR1 is SGHRS, CDR2 YFSETQ. CDR3 DNA sequence: TGCGCCAGCAGCTTGAGGGCAGGGGGCGCTAACACTGAAGCTTTCTTT. Translation gives CASSLRAGGANTEAFF.